Described below is a single TCR beta chain sequence and its context. Antigen: not known. Time point reported: blood 2 weeks post-SBRT. Described treatment: 15 Gy SBRT to primary tumor, nephrectomy 4 weeks later. This renal cell carcinoma was of the clear cell type. The sample comes from a study of radiation and T cells in renal cell carcinoma. Turning to the study itself: Nephrectomy followed 15 Gy stereotactic body radiation by 4 weeks.

General study findings and limits: From baseline, blood top tumor clonotypes peaked at 2 weeks post-radiation.

Germline V gene data show CDR1 as SQVTM and CDR2 as ANQGSEA. Trimming removed 0 bases from V and 6 bases from J, with 5 bases in between. The CDR3 is 11 residues long. Generated by immunoSEQ multiplex PCR, the TCRdb table keeps only in-frame clones and is missing some. The repertoire holds about 120,000 clones, roughly 77% seen once, with 1.5% to 2% in the top ten. This clonotype was sampled from a woman aged 60 to 75 with renal cell carcinoma. The input for sequencing was blood, taken from a patient whose treatment included radiotherapy and nephrectomy. The chain recombines TRBV29-1 with TRBJ1-2; D unclear. CDR3 sequence reads: CSVEEPDGYTF. CDR3 bases: TGCAGCGTTGAAGAGCCCGATGGCTACACCTTC.